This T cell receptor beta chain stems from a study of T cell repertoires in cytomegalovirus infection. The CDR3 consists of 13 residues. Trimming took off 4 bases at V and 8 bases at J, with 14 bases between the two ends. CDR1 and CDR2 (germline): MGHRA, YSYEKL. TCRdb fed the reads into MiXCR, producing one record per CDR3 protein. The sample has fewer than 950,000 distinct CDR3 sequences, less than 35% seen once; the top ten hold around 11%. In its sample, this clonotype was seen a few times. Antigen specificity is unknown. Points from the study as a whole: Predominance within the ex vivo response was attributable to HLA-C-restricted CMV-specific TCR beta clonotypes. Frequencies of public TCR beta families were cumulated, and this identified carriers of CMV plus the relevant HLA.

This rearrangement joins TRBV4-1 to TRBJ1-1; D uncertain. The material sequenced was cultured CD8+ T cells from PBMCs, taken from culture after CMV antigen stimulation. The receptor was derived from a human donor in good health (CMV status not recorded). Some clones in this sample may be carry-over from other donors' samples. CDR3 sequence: CASSPQRTGEAFF. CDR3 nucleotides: TGCGCCAGCAGCCCCCAGAGAACCGGGGAAGCTTTCTTT.